This is a list of T cell receptor beta chains from one sample in a study of CD8+ T cells in alopecia areata. TCRdb's copy holds only in-frame clones and misses some; the assay was immunoSEQ multiplex PCR. In the table there are more than 150,000 clones, roughly 50% of which are singletons. Here the sequenced sample was CD8+ T cells sorted from blood, taken at week 24, from a patient treated with tofacitinib. Every receptor here comes from a human donor with alopecia areata. Both conserved end residues are part of each CDR3. The D gene is left open where the match is weak. Some rows have no size entry. The others give once, few or many, or a class for an expanded clone.

v_gene: TRBV5-6; d_gene: TRBD1; j_gene: TRBJ1-2; abundance: few; CDR3nt: TGTGCCAGCGCTGGGCAGGGGGACTATGGCTACACCTTC; CDR3aa: CASAGQGDYGYTF
v_gene: TRBV7-9; d_gene: TRBD1; j_gene: TRBJ1-5; abundance: NA; CDR3nt: TGTGCCAGCAGCCCTGGGGACAGACTAAATCAGCCCCAGCATTTT; CDR3aa: CASSPGDRLNQPQHF
v_gene: TRBV15; d_gene: NA; j_gene: TRBJ2-1; abundance: NA; CDR3nt: TGTGCCACCAGCTCGAAGGTGGATTTTGATGAGCAGTTCTTC; CDR3aa: CATSSKVDFDEQFF
v_gene: TRBV4-1; d_gene: NA; j_gene: TRBJ2-1; abundance: NA; CDR3nt: TGCGCCAGCAGCCAAGTTCTAAGGGTCTCCTACAATGAGCAGTTCTTC; CDR3aa: CASSQVLRVSYNEQFF
v_gene: TRBV9; d_gene: NA; j_gene: TRBJ1-5; abundance: NA; CDR3nt: TGTGCCAGCAGCGCAGACACAGAAACCTATCAGCCCCAGCATTTT; CDR3aa: CASSADTETYQPQHF
v_gene: TRBV11-2; d_gene: TRBD1; j_gene: TRBJ2-2; abundance: NA; CDR3nt: TGTGCCAGCAGCTTCTCGGGACAGTCCGCCGGGGAGCTGTTTTTT; CDR3aa: CASSFSGQSAGELFF
v_gene: TRBV6-1; d_gene: NA; j_gene: TRBJ2-1; abundance: NA; CDR3nt: TGTGCCAGCAGTGAAGCATCCTACGGCAGGTTGAGCAATGAGCAGTTCTTC; CDR3aa: CASSEASYGRLSNEQFF
v_gene: TRBV5-6; d_gene: TRBD1; j_gene: TRBJ2-3; abundance: NA; CDR3nt: TGTGCCAGCAGCTTGAGGGGGCAGGGGGAATGGACAGATACGCAGTATTTT; CDR3aa: CASSLRGQGEWTDTQYF
v_gene: TRBV20-1; d_gene: NA; j_gene: TRBJ1-2; abundance: NA; CDR3nt: TGCAGTGTGGAAGAAAACTATGGCTACACCTTC; CDR3aa: CSVEENYGYTF
v_gene: TRBV19; d_gene: NA; j_gene: TRBJ2-1; abundance: NA; CDR3nt: TGTGCCAGTAGTATAGCCGACGGCAATGAGCAGTTCTTC; CDR3aa: CASSIADGNEQFF